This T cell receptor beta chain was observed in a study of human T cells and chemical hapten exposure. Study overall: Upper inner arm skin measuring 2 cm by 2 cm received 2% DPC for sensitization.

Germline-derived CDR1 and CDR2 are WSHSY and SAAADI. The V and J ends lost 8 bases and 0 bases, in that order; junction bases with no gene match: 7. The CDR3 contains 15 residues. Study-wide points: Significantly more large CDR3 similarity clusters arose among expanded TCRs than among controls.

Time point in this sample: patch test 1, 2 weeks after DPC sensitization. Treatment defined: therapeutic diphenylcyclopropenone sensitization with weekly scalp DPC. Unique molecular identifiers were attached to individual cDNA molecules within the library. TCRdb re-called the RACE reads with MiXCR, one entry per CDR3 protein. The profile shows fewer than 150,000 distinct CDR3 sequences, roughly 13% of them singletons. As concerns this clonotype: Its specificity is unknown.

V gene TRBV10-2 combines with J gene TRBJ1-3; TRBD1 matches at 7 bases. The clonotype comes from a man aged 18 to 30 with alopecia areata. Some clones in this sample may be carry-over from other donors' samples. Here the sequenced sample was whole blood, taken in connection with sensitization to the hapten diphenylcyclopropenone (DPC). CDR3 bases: TGCGCCAGCGGTCCGGGGGACAGCTCTGGAAACACCATATATTTT. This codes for CASGPGDSSGNTIYF.